This T cell receptor (beta chain) was documented in a study of OX40 agonist ivuxolimab in advanced cancers. Study in general: Dose-escalation patients suffered from hepatocellular carcinoma, melanoma, renal cell or head and neck cancer. Regarding the study as a whole: Some patients without response likewise showed low normalized clonal expansion. The mean number of expanded clones was higher in CD8+ T cells than in CD4+.

Germline V gives CDR1 KGHSH, CDR2 LQKENI. CDR3 length: 14 amino acids. V was clipped by 4 bases and J by 4 bases; unmatched bases: 6. Sequenced by immunoSEQ multiplex PCR; TCRdb stores in-frame clones only, minus some. Of about 72,000 clones listed, around 89% are singletons. Turning to this clone: The antigen is undetermined.

The specimen comprised CD4+ or CD8+ T cells sorted from blood, sampled in a trial of the OX40 agonist ivuxolimab. The gene calls are TRBV18 and TRBJ2-7, with 8 bases aligning to TRBD1. This TCR was recovered from an adult with an advanced solid tumor such as melanoma, head and neck, liver or kidney cancer. CDR3 region: CASSRGQGGYEQYF. DNA for the CDR3: TGTGCCAGCTCACGCGGACAGGGTGGTTACGAGCAGTACTTC.